A selection of T cell receptor beta chains follows, all from one sample in a study of CXCR3-negative and CXCR3-positive naive CD8 T cells. Reanalyzing the 5' RACE reads, TCRdb keeps one entry per CDR3 protein, without DNA. This repertoire includes 100,000 to 150,000 distinct CDR3 sequences. Sequencing was performed on naive CXCR3- CD8+ T cells from blood. These receptors all come from a human donor in good health. Some clones in this sample may be carry-over from other donors' samples. CDR3s include the opening cysteine and the closing phenylalanine or tryptophan.

TRBJ1-1	TRBV4-1	CASSLSPGQGSTEAFF
TRBJ2-4	TRBV28	CASLTGDKNIQYF
TRBJ2-4	TRBV12-3/TRBV12-4	CASSPPGQTAKNIQYF
TRBJ1-1	TRBV7-9	CASSAEDRRAFF
TRBJ2-1	TRBV24-1	CATSELGGMGNEQFF
TRBJ2-1	TRBV7-6	CASSAAGSEQFF
TRBJ2-7	TRBV29-1	CSGSGGYEQYF
TRBJ2-5	TRBV5-1	CASSTHRGPLYQETQYF
TRBJ2-3	TRBV7-9	CASSFRYRGQGATDTQYF
TRBJ2-3	TRBV6-6	CASASLADLDTQYF
TRBJ1-2	TRBV5-1	CASSLPRDPDGYTF
TRBJ1-2	TRBV29-1	CSVEGGAVYGYTF
TRBJ2-1	TRBV19	CASSTYSGGSSYNEQFF
TRBJ2-1	TRBV20-1	CSAPLAGVYNEQFF
TRBJ2-7	TRBV21-1	CASSPVRGISYEQYF
TRBJ2-1	TRBV7-9	CASSPPGAGGYNEQFF
TRBJ2-5	TRBV28	CASSSPDSYRGRETQYF
TRBJ1-2	TRBV12-5	CASGLPLGRGYGYTF
TRBJ2-7	TRBV5-1	CASSAPGTAQSYEQYF
TRBJ1-2	TRBV6-5	CASSEGRPGGAYGYTF
TRBJ2-7	TRBV19	CASSTAGTLYEQYF
TRBJ2-5	TRBV11-2	CASSLSSREQETQYF
TRBJ1-1	TRBV12-3/TRBV12-4	CASSRTGQGEAFF
TRBJ2-7	TRBV4-3	CASSQGTGSSYEQYF
TRBJ1-2	TRBV29-1	CSVGAPGRDYGYTF
TRBJ2-1	TRBV13	CASLIAGGPYNEQFF
TRBJ2-5	TRBV29-1	CSARTGGFETQYF
TRBJ2-2	TRBV12-3/TRBV12-4	CASSLRRREDSNTGELFF
TRBJ2-3	TRBV10-3	CAISEALAGRGTDTQYF
TRBJ2-7	TRBV29-1	CSVEGPTRQGAYEQYF
TRBJ1-6	TRBV7-2	CASSLGLSYNSPLHF
TRBJ2-3	TRBV29-1	CSVPQAGGPRDTQYF
TRBJ2-1	TRBV7-9	CASSLVGVHEQFF
TRBJ2-5	TRBV12-3/TRBV12-4	CASSSAGETQYF
TRBJ2-1	TRBV12-3/TRBV12-4	CASKTAGAHNEQFF
TRBJ2-2	TRBV5-1	CASSLSAGELFF
TRBJ2-7	TRBV9	CASSVWDRDYEQYF
TRBJ2-1	TRBV29-1	CSVEGPYEQFF
TRBJ1-1	TRBV19	CASSIGVMNTEAFF
TRBJ2-7	TRBV7-9	CASSRTGVYEQYF
TRBJ2-5	TRBV4-3	CASSQETGFGETQYF
TRBJ2-7	TRBV29-1	CSVGPSNEQYF
TRBJ2-7	TRBV10-3	CAISEGSLYYEQYF
TRBJ2-1	TRBV7-3	CASSFGMGGTYNEQFF
TRBJ1-4	TRBV3-1	CASTQTGENEKLFF
TRBJ2-5	TRBV28	CASSLFSQETQYF
TRBJ2-2	TRBV29-1	CSVASGTGELFF
TRBJ2-2	TRBV7-9	CASSIPLGHGELFF
TRBJ2-3	TRBV7-9	CASKSGREPDTDTQYF
TRBJ2-1	TRBV5-6	CASSLDRRRNEQFF
TRBJ2-1	TRBV14	CASSQDLAGGSYNEQFF
TRBJ1-1	TRBV29-1	CSVEGTYTEAFF
TRBJ2-7	TRBV7-8	CASSPDRAAYEQYF
TRBJ2-3	TRBV7-2	CASSRFISGGTDTQYF
TRBJ2-3	TRBV10-3	CAISASERGIDTQYF
TRBJ2-7	TRBV13	CASSSLGGSGYEQYF
TRBJ1-1	TRBV27	CASSSRQGGMGDTEAFF
TRBJ1-1	TRBV29-1	CSVEFREDEAFF
TRBJ2-7	TRBV29-1	CSVFLAGGEQYF